The 26 T cell receptor beta chains given below trace back to one sample, sequenced in a study of blood T cell repertoires in COVID-19. Generated by immunoSEQ multiplex PCR, the TCRdb table keeps only in-frame clones and is missing some. The sample has 250,000 to 400,000 clones; roughly nine tenths are singletons. The sample taken for sequencing was peripheral blood. Receptors were obtained from a woman aged 30 to 39 with COVID-19, enrolled during active disease.

The V call is TRBV19, the J call TRBJ2-3, with D perhaps matching TRBD1 (7 bases). V gave up 9 bases and J gave up 0 bases, with 13 bases separating them. The CDR3 totals 14 residues. CDR1 is LNHDA, CDR2 SQIVND, per germline (reference sequence). CDR3 sequence: CASSQGTSTDTQYF. The CDR3 nucleotides are TGTGCCAGCTCACAGGGGACTAGCACAGATACGCAGTATTTT.

J is TRBJ1-1 and V is TRBV30; the D gene is possibly TRBD1 (5 bases). The V gene's germline CDR1 is GTSNPN and CDR2 SVGIG (reference sequence). Trimming pared 0 bases from V and 5 bases from J, leaving 16 bases between. The CDR3 consists of 15 residues. In DNA, the CDR3 is TGTGCCTGGAGTGTAATTGGGCAGGGTGAAACTGAAGCTTTCTTT. Translating gives CAWSVIGQGETEAFF.

The rearrangement links TRBV9 to TRBJ2-5; 7 bases are a match to TRBD2. CDR3 size: 14 residues. The J segment lost 6 bases and the V segment lost 4 bases, leaving 9 bases of the junction unmatched. From germline, CDR1 is SGDLS and CDR2 YYNGEE. The CDR3 protein is CASSMGGGEKTQYF. CDR3 DNA sequence: TGTGCCAGCAGCATGGGGGGAGGGGAGAAGACCCAGTACTTC.

V and J are TRBV27 and TRBJ1-1, with TRBD1 identical over 9 bases. CDR1 and CDR2 (germline): MNHEY, SMNVEV (reference sequence). The CDR3 contains 14 residues. The V and J ends lost 8 bases and 3 bases, in that order; junction bases with no gene match: 7. CDR3 DNA: TGTGCCAGCCACTTCGGACAGGGGCACACTGAAGCTTTCTTT. Translation gives CASHFGQGHTEAFF.

V and J are TRBV4-2 and TRBJ2-1, with TRBD2 matching 9 bases. The CDR3 loop spans 14 amino acids. With V trimmed by 3 bases and J by 6 bases, 3 bases remained unmatched. From germline, CDR1 is LGHNA and CDR2 YNFKEQ. The CDR3 loop is CASSHSGRSNEQFF. The DNA of the CDR3 is TGTGCCAGCAGCCATAGCGGGAGATCCAATGAGCAGTTCTTC.

V usage is TRBV2 and J usage is TRBJ2-2; 7 nucleotides align to TRBD2. The junction had 9 bases not matched to a gene; V was cut back by 10 bases and J by 7 bases. Germline assignment: CDR1 SNHLY and CDR2 FYNNEI. CDR3 length equals 13 residues. The CDR3 sequence: CATLSGTDGELFF. CDR3 sequence (DNA): TGTGCCACTCTCAGCGGGACCGACGGGGAGCTGTTTTTT.

The chain joins TRBV5-1 to TRBJ2-1, with D tentatively TRBD2 (6 bases). The V end was cut by 0 bases, the J end by 0 bases, with 10 bases between. CDR3 size: 16 residues. Germline V CDR1 and CDR2: SGHRS, YFSETQ. CDR3 sequence (DNA): TGCGCCAGCAGCTTGGCCGGACTAAGCTCCTACAATGAGCAGTTCTTC. Amino acid sequence: CASSLAGLSSYNEQFF.

The chain employs TRBV25-1 and TRBJ1-1; D might be TRBD1 (5 bases). This CDR3 spans 16 amino acids. Trimming shortened V by 0 bases and J by 5 bases, and 16 bases separated the two germline ends. Germline assignment: CDR1 MGHDK and CDR2 SYGVNS. Written as DNA, the CDR3 is TGTGCCAGCAGTGAATATGGGGGGGGAGGATGGACTGAAGCTTTCTTT. Translating gives CASSEYGGGGWTEAFF.

The chain joins TRBV19 to TRBJ2-5, with 10 bases matching TRBD2. This CDR3 spans 15 amino acids. V was pared by 4 bases and J by 6 bases, with 8 bases of the junction left unmatched. Germline V gene data show CDR1 as LNHDA and CDR2 as SQIVND (reference sequence). The CDR3 DNA reads TGTGCCAGTAGTACTAGCGGGAGCGGGTTGAAGACCCAGTACTTC. Protein: CASSTSGSGLKTQYF.

The J gene is TRBJ2-7, the V gene TRBV21-1; TRBD2 is taken as the D call from the table, unchecked against the DNA. TRBV21-1 is a documented pseudogene. The CDR3 has 16 residues. The DNA for the CDR3 is TGTGCCAGCAGCAAAGAATCAGAGTTTCCGGAGTTCGGGCAGTACTTC. The encoded protein is CASSKESEFPEFGQYF.

The chain joins TRBV19 to TRBJ1-2; no definite D call. CDR3 length: 15 amino acids. Germline CDR1 LNHDA, CDR2 SQIVND (reference sequence). Trimming removed 5 bases at V and 4 bases at J, with 17 bases between. In DNA, the CDR3 is TGTGCCAGTAGTGCTCGACTGGAGGGTGCCTATGGCTACACCTTC. Its translation is CASSARLEGAYGYTF.

The J gene is TRBJ1-1, the V gene TRBV2; no clear D gene. With 5 bases removed from V and 0 bases from J, the gap between germline ends came to 7 bases. The CDR3 length is 13 residues. The germline V gene has CDR1 SNHLY and CDR2 FYNNEI. CDR3 loop: CASSKTLNTEAFF. The DNA for the CDR3 is TGTGCCAGCAGTAAGACACTGAACACTGAAGCTTTCTTT.

Written as DNA, the CDR3 is TGTGCCAGCAGCCCCGGGGAGGAGGAGCAGTTCTTC. This translates into CASSPGEEEQFF. The chain employs TRBV11-2 and TRBJ2-1; weak D call: TRBD2 (6 bases). The CDR3 length is 12 residues. V was shortened by 5 bases and J by 10 bases, with 12 bases between the two germline ends. CDR1 SGHAT and CDR2 FQNNGV come from the germline V gene.

Of note for this clone: The junction differs from germline at one of its ends, possibly a read error. The rearrangement uses TRBV10-3 and TRBJ2-1, with D possibly being TRBD1 (6 bases). Per the germline V gene, CDR1 is ENHRY and CDR2 is SYGVKD. CDR3 length: 16 amino acids. This CDR3 reads CVISESTGSSYNEQFF. CDR3 nucleotides: TGTGTCATCAGTGAGTCGACAGGTAGCTCCTACAATGAGCAGTTCTTC.

The V call is TRBV10-3, the J call TRBJ1-6; 7 nucleotides line up with TRBD1. The V and J ends lost 7 bases and 5 bases, in that order; junction bases with no gene match: 8. CDR1 ENHRY and CDR2 SYGVKD come from the germline V gene. CDR3 length: 15 residues. The DNA for the CDR3 is TGTGCCATCAAAGGGGGCTCTCTAGATAATTCACCCCTCCACTTT. Amino acids: CAIKGGSLDNSPLHF.

This clone was seen more than once but under ten times. The chain employs TRBV30 and TRBJ2-1; possibly TRBD1 or TRBD2 for D (5 bases each). CDR1 is GTSNPN and CDR2 is SVGIG in the germline V gene (reference sequence). CDR3 length equals 14 residues. The V end lost 5 bases, the J end lost 0 bases, and 11 bases lay between the germline ends. The CDR3 is CAWGGRSSYNEQFF. The CDR3 DNA sequence: TGTGCCTGGGGGGGTAGGAGCTCCTACAATGAGCAGTTCTTC.

The V and J genes are TRBV3-1 (or the pseudogene TRBV3-2) and TRBJ2-1, with a tentative D call TRBD1 (6 bases). This CDR3 region has 12 residues. Trimming left V 4 bases short and J 10 bases short, with 11 bases between. Per germline, CDR1 LGHDT and CDR2 YNNKEL (reference sequence). CDR3 sequence reads: CASSLRTAEQFF. The CDR3 region has the DNA TGTGCCAGCAGCCTGCGGACAGCCGAGCAGTTCTTC.

The gene calls are TRBV27 and TRBJ2-3, with TRBD2 matching 7 bases. Germline V CDR1 and CDR2: MNHEY, SMNVEV (reference sequence). Germline trimming cut 2 bases from V and 4 bases from J; bases unmatched to any gene: 9. The CDR3 has 16 residues. The CDR3 spells CASSLTGAGRADTQYF. For the CDR3, the DNA is TGTGCCAGCAGTTTAACGGGAGCGGGAAGGGCAGATACGCAGTATTTT.

This rearrangement joins TRBV30 to TRBJ1-1, with TRBD1 identical over 7 bases. CDR3 length: 13 amino acids. Germline trimming cut 4 bases from V and 6 bases from J; bases unmatched to any gene: 8. CDR1 and CDR2 from the germline V gene are GTSNPN and SVGIG (reference sequence). The CDR3 spells CAWTPDRASEAFF. The DNA of the CDR3 is TGTGCCTGGACGCCCGACAGGGCCTCTGAAGCTTTCTTT.

V and J are TRBV27 and TRBJ1-5; 12 nucleotides match TRBD1. J gave up 6 bases and V 6 bases, and 15 bases lay outside the gene matches. The CDR3 is 18 amino acids. Germline CDR1 is MNHEY and CDR2 is SMNVEV (reference sequence). The CDR3, as DNA: TGTGCCAGCAGCCCCACACCGGGGACAGGGGGCATGAGTCAGCCCCAGCATTTT. It yields the protein CASSPTPGTGGMSQPQHF.

V and J are TRBV12-5 and TRBJ1-1; D not resolved. The germline V gene has CDR1 LGHNT and CDR2 FRNRAP. The CDR3 loop spans 13 amino acids. Trimming took 4 bases from V and 1 from J, leaving 7 bases between them. DNA of the CDR3: TGTGCTAGTGGTTCATCAGGGAACACTGAAGCTTTCTTT. This encodes CASGSSGNTEAFF.

The chain joins TRBV27 to TRBJ1-4, with TRBD1 identical over 9 bases. V was pared by 6 bases and J by 7 bases, with 12 bases of the junction left unmatched. Germline V gene data show CDR1 as MNHEY and CDR2 as SMNVEV (reference sequence). The length of the CDR3 is 16 residues. In DNA, the CDR3 is TGTGCCAGCAGACCCGGGACAGGGCAAGCAAGTGAAAAACTGTTTTTT. Residues: CASRPGTGQASEKLFF.

This chain links TRBV13 with TRBJ2-1; 9 nucleotides match TRBD2. The germline CDR1 and CDR2 sequences are PRHDT and FYEKMQ (reference sequence). This CDR3 is built from 15 residues. Trimming took 3 bases from V and 8 from J; bases not matched to a gene: 8. The CDR3 loop is CASSFFSRGGHEQFF. The CDR3 DNA is TGTGCCAGCAGCTTCTTCTCGCGGGGGGGACATGAGCAGTTCTTC.

The V call is TRBV5-4, the J call TRBJ2-7; the D gene is possibly TRBD2 (6 bases). Germline lookup yields CDR1 SGHNT and CDR2 YYREEE (reference sequence). The CDR3 contains 14 residues. Trimming cost V 0 bases and J 2 bases, with 9 bases left between them. This CDR3 is CASSLGPGAYEQYF. The CDR3 coding sequence is TGTGCCAGCAGCTTGGGTCCGGGGGCCTACGAGCAGTACTTC. The variable domain in full, completed from reference TRBV5-4 and TRBJ2-7, reads ETGVTQSPTHLIKTRGQQVTLRCSSQSGHNTVSWYQQALGQGPQFIFQYYREEENGRGNFPPRFSGLQFPNYSSELNVNALELDDSALYLCASSLGPGAYEQYFGPGTRLTVT.

The chain employs TRBV5-5 and TRBJ2-7, with 8 bases matching TRBD2. With V trimmed by 2 bases and J by 0 bases, 4 bases remained unmatched. The V gene's germline CDR1 is SGHKS and CDR2 YYEKEE (reference sequence). The CDR3 spans 15 residues. CDR3 region: CASSFRLATSYEQYF. DNA for the CDR3: TGTGCCAGCAGCTTCCGACTAGCGACCTCCTACGAGCAGTACTTC.

V usage is TRBV6-1 and J usage is TRBJ2-3; D possibly corresponds to TRBD1 (7 bases). V was trimmed by 3 bases and J by 4 bases, leaving 11 bases between them. The CDR3 contains 14 residues. CDR1 is MNHNS and CDR2 is SASEGT in the germline V gene. The CDR3 coding sequence is TGTGCCAGCAGTGACGTCAGGGGGGCAGATACGCAGTATTTT. This sequence encodes CASSDVRGADTQYF.